The present T cell receptor beta chain was sequenced within a study of beta chain features in type 1 diabetes. There are a few counts of this clone. The junction does not match germline at one end; this may be a read error. TCRB transcripts that were expressed got sequenced, as all of the isolated RNA had been reverse transcribed. Method: immunoSEQ multiplex PCR; TCRdb's copy keeps in-frame clones and lacks some. Of roughly 370,000 clones detected, around 14% appear once; the ten largest clones hold roughly 0.04%. Germline lookup yields CDR1 ENHRY and CDR2 SYGVKD. This CDR3 has 15 residues. This TCR was sampled from a man in his thirties or forties in good health. The chain recombines TRBV10-3 with TRBJ1-6; 9 bases map to TRBD1. The sample was naive CD4+ T cells from blood. The CDR3 reads CAISEGSDRGSPHHF. In DNA, the CDR3 is TGTGCCATCAGTGAGGGGTCGGACAGGGGCTCACCCCACCACTTT.